This entry describes one T cell receptor (beta chain). Looked up from germline, CDR1 is SGHDN and CDR2 is FVKESK. The CDR3 loop spans 13 amino acids. Unmatched junction bases numbered 5, after V lost 1 base and J lost 9 bases. This specimen belongs to a study of CD8 T cells in Susac syndrome. Random-hexamer reverse transcription was applied to about 0.45 to 1 ug RNA. TCRdb independently ran MiXCR on the immunoSEQ multiplex PCR reads; one entry per CDR3 protein. The sample lists roughly 110,000 distinct CDR3 sequences, approximately 94% seen once, with roughly 0.38% in the top ten. This receptor was taken from a human donor with Susac syndrome. The sequenced sample consisted of CD8+ T cells from PBMCs. V gene TRBV14 combines with J gene TRBJ1-2; 7 positions agree with TRBD1. CDR3 amino acids: CASSQGDRRSYTF. CDR3 sequence (DNA): TGTGCCAGCAGCCAAGGGGACAGAAGGAGCTACACCTTC.